Listed here are 10 T cell receptor beta chains from one sample, sequenced in a study of post-analysis software for immune sequencing data. Every TCR beta cDNA library bore unique molecular identifiers. TCRdb reprocessed the PCR reads via MiXCR and lists one record per CDR3 protein. The sample includes about 770,000 distinct CDR3 sequences, roughly 50% of them seen just once. No cognate antigen is known for these TCRs. Findings of the study overall: TRBV5-6, TRBV5-1 and TRBV20-1 were among a few TRBV segments more frequent in patients than controls.

Sample: blood. All receptors come from a girl aged 10-17 years with multiple sclerosis.

The chain is built from TRBV6-5 and TRBJ1-6, with 7 bases that match TRBD1. The CDR3 is made up of 16 amino acids. Per germline, CDR1 MNHEY and CDR2 SVGAGI. Germline trimming cut 2 bases from V and 2 bases from J; bases unmatched to any gene: 3. In nucleotides, the CDR3 is TGTGCCAGCAGTTACAACAGGGGAACCTATAATTCACCCCTCCACTTT. Protein sequence: CASSYNRGTYNSPLHF.

The V gene is TRBV4-1, the J gene TRBJ1-1; D might be TRBD1 (6 bases). Germline CDR1 is MGHRA and CDR2 is YSYEKL. The V end lost 8 bases, the J end lost 1 base, and 11 bases lay between the germline ends. This CDR3 comprises 13 residues. CDR3 amino acids: CASRWGPNTEAFF. As DNA, the CDR3 is TGCGCCAGCCGCTGGGGGCCGAACACTGAAGCTTTCTTT.

This clonotype turned up a few times. V and J are TRBV15 and TRBJ1-4; no definite D call. The V gene lost 3 bases and the J gene lost 3 bases, with 14 bases spanning the gap. The CDR3 is made up of 16 amino acids. From germline, CDR1 is LNHNV and CDR2 YYDKDF (reference sequence). CDR3 bases: TGTGCCACCAGCAGGGGATCGACGGGCTCTAATGAAAAACTGTTTTTT. Translated: CATSRGSTGSNEKLFF.

J is TRBJ1-1 and V is TRBV4-3; D gene unclear. CDR1 is LGHNA and CDR2 is YSLEER in the germline V gene. The CDR3 runs 15 residues. V was clipped by 4 bases and J by 5 bases, with 17 bases between them. CDR3 bases: TGCGCCAGCAGCCTGGGTCGGGAGGGAGTGACTGAAGCTTTCTTT. Residues: CASSLGREGVTEAFF.

The rearrangement joins TRBV20-1 to TRBJ2-5; D may be TRBD1 or TRBD2 (5 bases each). Deletions cut 3 bases from V and 4 bases from J, with 9 bases between. Germline assignment: CDR1 DFQATT and CDR2 SNEGSKA (reference sequence). The CDR3 sequence is 12 residues long. The CDR3 nucleotides read TGCAGTGCTAGGCCTGGGGGAGAGACCCAGTACTTC. This encodes CSARPGGETQYF.

The chain recombines TRBV3-1 with TRBJ2-1; the D gene is possibly TRBD2 (6 bases). V gave up 0 bases and J gave up 7 bases, with 13 bases separating them. The CDR3 is 15 residues long. The germline gives CDR1 LGHDT, CDR2 YNNKEL (reference sequence). The CDR3 sequence: CASSQDRGWRNEQFF. CDR3 nucleotide sequence: TGTGCCAGCAGCCAAGATCGGGGGTGGAGGAATGAGCAGTTCTTC.

The chain has TRBV5-1 and TRBJ1-2; 8 bases align to TRBD1. The CDR3 spans 15 residues. The V gene's germline CDR1 is SGHRS and CDR2 YFSETQ. Trimming took 1 base from V and 4 from J; bases not matched to a gene: 6. DNA for the CDR3: TGCGCCAGCAGCTTGATGGGACAGGATACCTATGGCTACACCTTC. Translating gives CASSLMGQDTYGYTF.

CDR3 coding DNA: TGTGCCAGCAGCTTATCAGGGGTTAATCAGCCCCAGCATTTT. Its protein product is CASSLSGVNQPQHF. The V gene is TRBV6-5, the J gene TRBJ1-5, with D maybe TRBD1 (6 bases). CDR1 and CDR2 from the germline V gene are MNHEY and SVGAGI. The CDR3 contains 14 residues. With 6 bases removed from V and 4 bases from J, the gap between germline ends came to 13 bases.

On this clonotype itself: Relative to the germline gene, one junction end is altered; a read error may explain this. This sequence joins TRBV27 and TRBJ2-5; no reliable D call. The CDR3 consists of 12 residues. Germline loops: CDR1 MNHEY, CDR2 SMNVEV (reference sequence). As DNA, the CDR3 is TGTGCCAGCGGACGGAACCAAGATACCCAGTACTTC. Its protein product is CASGRNQDTQYF.

This clonotype was seen more than once but under ten times. The V call is TRBV27, the J call TRBJ2-7, with a tentative D call TRBD2 (6 bases). Germline CDR1 is MNHEY and CDR2 is SMNVEV (reference sequence). This CDR3 spans 15 amino acids. V was shortened by 5 bases and J by 0 bases, with 14 bases between the two germline ends. The CDR3: CASSPSGPSSYEQYF. DNA of the CDR3: TGTGCCAGCAGTCCCAGCGGGCCGTCCTCCTACGAGCAGTACTTC.